The 2 T cell receptor beta chains given below trace back to one sample, sequenced in a study of blood T cell repertoires in COVID-19. Produced via immunoSEQ multiplex PCR; TCRdb's table is partial and in-frame only. The data show more than 55,000 clones, around 88% seen once. Sequenced input: peripheral blood. These receptor sequences come from a man aged 60 to 69 with acute or convalescent COVID-19.

The V gene is TRBV30, the J gene TRBJ2-7; 13 nucleotides match TRBD2. The CDR3 has 15 amino acids. The J segment lost 3 bases and the V segment lost 3 bases, leaving 5 bases of the junction unmatched. Per germline, CDR1 GTSNPN and CDR2 SVGIG (reference sequence). The CDR3 region is CAWRKTSGRVYEQYF. Here the CDR3 DNA reads TGTGCCTGGAGAAAAACTAGCGGGAGGGTCTACGAGCAGTACTTC.

This chain connects TRBV6-1 to TRBJ2-7; 10 bases match TRBD2. CDR3 length equals 17 residues. The V segment lost 2 bases and the J segment 2 bases; nucleotides outside the gene matches: 9. From germline, CDR1 is MNHNS and CDR2 SASEGT. CDR3 sequence reads: CASSERLLAGAAYEQYF. CDR3 in DNA: TGTGCCAGCAGTGAACGGCTCCTAGCGGGGGCCGCCTACGAGCAGTACTTC.